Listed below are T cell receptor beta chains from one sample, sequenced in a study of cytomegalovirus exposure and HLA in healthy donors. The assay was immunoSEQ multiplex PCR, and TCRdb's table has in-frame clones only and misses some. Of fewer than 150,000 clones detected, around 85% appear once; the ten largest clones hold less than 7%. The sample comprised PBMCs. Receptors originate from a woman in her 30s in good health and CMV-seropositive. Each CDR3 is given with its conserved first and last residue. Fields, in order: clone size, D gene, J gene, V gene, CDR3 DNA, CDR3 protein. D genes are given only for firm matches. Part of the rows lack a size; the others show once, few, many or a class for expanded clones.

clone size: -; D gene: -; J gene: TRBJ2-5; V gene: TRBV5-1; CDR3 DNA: TGCGCCAGCAGCTTGGCTCAACCCGGGGAGACCCAGTACTTC; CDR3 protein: CASSLAQPGETQYF
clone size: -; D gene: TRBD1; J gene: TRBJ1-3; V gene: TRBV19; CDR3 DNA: TGTGCCAGTAGTGCGACAGGGACTGGAAACACCATATATTTT; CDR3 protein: CASSATGTGNTIYF
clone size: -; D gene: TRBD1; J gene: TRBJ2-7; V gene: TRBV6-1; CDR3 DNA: TGTGCCAGCAGTGAGGGACAGGGGAAGAACGAGCAGTACTTC; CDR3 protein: CASSEGQGKNEQYF
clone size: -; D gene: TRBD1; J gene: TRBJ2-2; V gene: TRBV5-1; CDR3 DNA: TGCGCCAGCAGCTTGGGGACAGGGGTTACCGGGGAGCTGTTTTTT; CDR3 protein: CASSLGTGVTGELFF
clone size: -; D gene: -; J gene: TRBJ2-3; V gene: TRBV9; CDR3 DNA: TGTGCCAGCAGCGTAAATCGCGGGGGCGATCTAGGGGGCACAGATACGCAGTATTTT; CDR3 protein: CASSVNRGGDLGGTDTQYF
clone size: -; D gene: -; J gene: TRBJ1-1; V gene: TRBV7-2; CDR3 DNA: TGTGCCAGCAGCTTCAGGTCAGGCACTGAAGCTTTCTTT; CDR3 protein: CASSFRSGTEAFF
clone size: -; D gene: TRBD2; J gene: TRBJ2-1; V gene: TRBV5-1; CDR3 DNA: TGCGCCAGCAGCCCCACCCGATTTCTAGCGGGGGGAATCAATGAGCAGTTCTTC; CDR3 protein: CASSPTRFLAGGINEQFF
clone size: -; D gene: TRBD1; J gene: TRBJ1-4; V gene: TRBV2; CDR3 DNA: TGTGCCAGCAGCCCCGTGCGAGGGACAGGGGGAAATGAAAAACTGTTTTTT; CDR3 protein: CASSPVRGTGGNEKLFF
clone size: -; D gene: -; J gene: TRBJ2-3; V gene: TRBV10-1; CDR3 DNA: TGCGCCAGCAGTGAGTCGGGGCTCCCTAGCACAGATACGCAGTATTTT; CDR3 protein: CASSESGLPSTDTQYF
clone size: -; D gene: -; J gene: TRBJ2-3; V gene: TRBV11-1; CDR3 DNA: TGTGCCAGCAGCTACCCTACGGTCCGCACGCAGTATTTT; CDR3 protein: CASSYPTVRTQYF
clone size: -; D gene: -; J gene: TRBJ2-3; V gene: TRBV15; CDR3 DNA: TGTGCCACCAGCAGAGATAGAACAGATACGCAGTATTTT; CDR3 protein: CATSRDRTDTQYF
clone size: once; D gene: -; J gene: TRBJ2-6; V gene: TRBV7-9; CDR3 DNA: TGTGCCAGCAGCTTAGCGATCAGTTCCTCTGGGGCCAACGTCCTGACTTTC; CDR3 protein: CASSLAISSSGANVLTF
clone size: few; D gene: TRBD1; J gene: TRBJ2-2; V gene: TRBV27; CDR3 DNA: TGTGCCAGCAGGCTCGGGACAGATAATCCCCGGGAGCTGTTTTTT; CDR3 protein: CASRLGTDNPRELFF
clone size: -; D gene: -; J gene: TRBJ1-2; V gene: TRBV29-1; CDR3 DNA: TGCAGCGTTGTTGGGGCTGGCTACACCTTC; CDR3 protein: CSVVGAGYTF
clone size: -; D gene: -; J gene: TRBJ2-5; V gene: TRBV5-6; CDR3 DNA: TGTGCCAGCAGCTTTGGAGGGGGAGGGCAAGAGACCCAGTACTTC; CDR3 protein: CASSFGGGGQETQYF